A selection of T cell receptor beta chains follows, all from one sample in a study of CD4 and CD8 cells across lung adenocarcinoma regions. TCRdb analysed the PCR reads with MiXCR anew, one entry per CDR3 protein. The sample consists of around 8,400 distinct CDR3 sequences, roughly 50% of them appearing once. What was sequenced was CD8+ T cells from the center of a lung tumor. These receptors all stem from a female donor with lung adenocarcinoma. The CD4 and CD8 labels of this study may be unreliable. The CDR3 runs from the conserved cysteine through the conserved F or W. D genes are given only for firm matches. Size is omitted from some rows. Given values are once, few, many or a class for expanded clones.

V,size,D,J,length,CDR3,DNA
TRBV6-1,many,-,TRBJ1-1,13,CASNMQGLTEAFF,TGTGCCAGCAACATGCAGGGTCTCACTGAAGCTTTCTTT
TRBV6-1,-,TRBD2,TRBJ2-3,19,CASRSAAGGGGRGTETQYF,TGTGCCAGCAGGTCCGCCGCGGGGGGCGGGGGACGGGGCACAGAGACGCAGTATTTC
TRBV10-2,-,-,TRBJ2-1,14,CAGLRGRDKNIQFF,TGTGCGGGGCTCCGGGGCCGAGACAAAAACATCCAGTTCTTC
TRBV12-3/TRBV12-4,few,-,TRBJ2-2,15,CASQGWGPGTGELFF,TGTGCCAGCCAGGGGTGGGGGCCTGGTACCGGGGAGCTGTTTTTT
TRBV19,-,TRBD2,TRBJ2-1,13,CATLAGHYNEQFF,TGTGCCACCCTAGCGGGGCATTACAATGAGCAGTTCTTC
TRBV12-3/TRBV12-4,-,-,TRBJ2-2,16,CASSTTTGDLYNELFF,TGTGCCAGCAGCACAACGACAGGAGACCTATACAATGAGCTGTTTTTT
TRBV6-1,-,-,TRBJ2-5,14,CASSGGWDPETQYF,TGTGCGAGCAGTGGGGGGTGGGACCCAGAGACCCAGTATTTC
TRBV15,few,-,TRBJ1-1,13,CATSRDNSGEAFF,TGTGCCACCAGCAGAGATAATTCAGGGGAAGCTTTCTTT
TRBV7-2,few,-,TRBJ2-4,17,CASSLGLAGVFGNEQYF,TGTGCCAGCAGCTTAGGTTTAGCAGGGGTATTCGGCAATGAGCAGTACTTC
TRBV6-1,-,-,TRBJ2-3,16,CASRGSGGPGKETQYF,TGTGCCAGCAGGGGCTCTGGGGGCCCTGGCAAAGAGACGCAGTACTTT
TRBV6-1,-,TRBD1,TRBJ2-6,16,CASALTGGPGANELYF,TGTGCCAGCGCCCTTACAGGGGGTCCTGGGGCCAACGAGCTGTACTTC
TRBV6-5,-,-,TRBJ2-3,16,CASSYNRARSYNAQFF,TGTGCCAGCAGTTATAACCGGGCCAGGTCCTACAATGCGCAGTTTTTT
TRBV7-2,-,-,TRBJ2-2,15,CAMSSGAGCTGELFF,TGTGCCATGAGCTCCGGGGCAGGGTGCACAGGGGAGCTGTTTTTT
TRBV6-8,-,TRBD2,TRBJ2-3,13,CGSGGRDLDTQYF,TGTGGCAGCGGGGGCCGAGACTTGGATACGCAGTATTTT
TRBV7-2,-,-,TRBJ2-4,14,CRTAGLRAKNMQYF,TGCCGCACCGCGGGGCTGCGCGCCAAAAATATGCAGTACTTC
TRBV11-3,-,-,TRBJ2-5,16,CASSLGMSAGEETQYF,TGTGCCAGCAGCTTAGGGATGTCAGCCGGGGAAGAGACCCAGTATTTC
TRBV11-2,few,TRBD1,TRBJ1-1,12,CASSLQGREAFF,TGTGCCAGCAGCCTACAGGGGAGGGAAGCTTTCTTT
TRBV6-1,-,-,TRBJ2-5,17,CASSEGLGRGDPDTQYF,TGTGCCAGCAGTGAGGGGCTGGGGAGAGGGGACCCAGATACCCAGTACTTC
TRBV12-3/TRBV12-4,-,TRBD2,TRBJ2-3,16,CASRKAGGPSTGEQYF,TGTGCCAGCAGAAAAGCGGGGGGACCGAGCACAGGGGAGCAGTATTTT
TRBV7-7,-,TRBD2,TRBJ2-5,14,CASSVERGKETQYF,TGTGCTAGCAGCGTCGAGCGGGGGAAAGAGACCCAGTACTTC
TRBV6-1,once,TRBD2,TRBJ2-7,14,CASSEGGGSYEQYF,TGTGCCAGCAGTGAAGGCGGGGGCTCCTACGAGCAGTACTTC
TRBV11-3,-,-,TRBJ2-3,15,CALSSQDGSTDEQFF,TGTGCCCTCAGCTCCCAGGACGGGAGCACCGATGAGCAGTTTTTT
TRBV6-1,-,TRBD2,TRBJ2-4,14,CAGNQGLAKEIQYF,TGTGCCGGCAACCAGGGACTAGCCAAAGAGATTCAGTACTTC
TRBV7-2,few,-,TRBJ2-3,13,CASSLALTDTQYF,TGTGCCAGCAGCTTAGCGCTTACAGATACGCAGTATTTT
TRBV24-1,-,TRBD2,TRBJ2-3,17,CATSAGRGGPSTETQYF,TGTGCCACCAGTGCGGGGAGGGGTGGCCCAAGCACAGAGACGCAGTATTTC
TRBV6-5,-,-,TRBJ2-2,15,CASSYRGVGAGELFF,TGTGCCAGCAGTTACCGCGGGGTAGGGGCCGGGGAGCTGTTTTTT
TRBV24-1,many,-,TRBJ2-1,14,CATSDLPYRNEQFF,TGTGCCACCAGTGATTTGCCCTATCGCAATGAGCAGTTCTTC
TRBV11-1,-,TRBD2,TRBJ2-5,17,CACSPRFAGGPQETQYF,TGTGCCTGCAGCCCCCGGTTCGCGGGGGGTCCCCAAGAGACCCAGTACTTC
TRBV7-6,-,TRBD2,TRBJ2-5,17,CVSSGAGGRLGGDAQYF,TGTGTCAGCAGCGGAGCGGGGGGGCGCTTGGGGGGAGACGCCCAGTATTTC
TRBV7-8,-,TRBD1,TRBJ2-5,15,CASSLVGQGEETQYF,TGTGCCAGCAGCTTAGTGGGACAGGGCGAAGAGACCCAGTACTTC
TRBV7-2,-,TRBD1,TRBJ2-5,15,CASSSPPTGRETQYF,TGTGCCAGCAGCTCACCCCCGACAGGGCGAGAGACCCAGTACTTC
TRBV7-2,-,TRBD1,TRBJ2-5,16,CASSLEAVKGAGEQYF,TGTGCCAGCAGCTTAGAGGCGGTGAAGGGGGCAGGTGAGCAGTACTTC
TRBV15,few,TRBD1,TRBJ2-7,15,CATSRDRGHSYEQYF,TGTGCCACCAGCAGGGACAGGGGACACTCCTACGAGCAGTACTTC
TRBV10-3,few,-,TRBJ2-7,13,CASATGDPDTQYF,TGTGCCTCCGCGACCGGGGACCCAGATACGCAGTACTTC
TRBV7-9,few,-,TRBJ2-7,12,CASSSDFYEQYF,TGTGCCAGCAGCTCCGACTTCTACGAGCAGTACTTC
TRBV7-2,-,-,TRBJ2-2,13,CASSLSKPGTQFF,TGTGCCAGCAGCCTCTCAAAACCCGGGACGCAGTTTTTT
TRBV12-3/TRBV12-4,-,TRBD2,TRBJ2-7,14,CASSLGGSIGEQYF,TGTGCCAGCAGTTTAGGCGGGAGTATTGGCGAGCAGTACTTC
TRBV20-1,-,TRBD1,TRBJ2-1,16,CSARDPGQGARNEQFF,TGCAGTGCTAGAGATCCTGGACAGGGGGCCAGGAATGAGCAGTTCTTC
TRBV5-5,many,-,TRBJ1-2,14,CASSLEQTFYGYTF,TGTGCCAGCAGCTTGGAGCAGACGTTCTATGGCTACACCTTC